The rows below give T cell receptor beta chains drawn from one sample of a study of CD8+CD57+ T cells in acquired aplastic anemia. TCRdb re-called the reads with MiXCR, one entry per CDR3 protein. The sample holds 30,000 to 40,000 distinct CDR3 sequences, under 80% seen once. The specimen sequenced was sorted CD4+, CD8+, or CD8+CD57+ T cells (not recorded which) from PBMCs. The receptors derive from a human donor in good health, serving as a control. Each CDR3 is given with its conserved first and last residue. D genes are given only for firm matches. Rows give clone size only sometimes, using once, few, many, or a class for an expanded clone.

J gene	clone size	V gene	D gene	CDR3 protein	CDR3 DNA
TRBJ2-7	-	TRBV25-1	-	CASSRAAGLEQYF	TGTGCCAGCAGTAGAGCGGCCGGTCTCGAGCAGTACTTC
TRBJ1-2	-	TRBV15	-	CATSRDLAGNSYGYTF	TGTGCCACCAGCAGAGATTTGGCCGGTAATAGCTATGGCTACACCTTC
TRBJ2-7	once	TRBV29-1	-	CSVVEGAYEQYF	TGCAGCGTTGTCGAGGGAGCCTACGAGCAGTACTTC
TRBJ1-2	few	TRBV24-1	-	CATRGSRDYGYTF	TGTGCCACCAGGGGATCCAGGGATTATGGCTACACCTTC
TRBJ2-1	-	TRBV4-3	TRBD1	CASSQWYRGTKQFF	TGCGCCAGCAGCCAATGGTACAGGGGAACGAAGCAGTTCTTC
TRBJ1-2	-	TRBV15	-	CATSRERGLNYGYTF	TGTGCCACCAGCAGAGAGCGGGGTCTAAACTATGGCTACACCTTC
TRBJ2-1	-	TRBV7-9	-	CASSPAYNEQFF	TGTGCCAGCAGCCCCGCTTACAATGAGCAGTTCTTC
TRBJ1-3	many	TRBV2	-	CASSESLDSGNTIYF	TGTGCCAGCAGTGAAAGTCTGGACTCTGGAAACACCATATATTTT
TRBJ2-5	few	TRBV2	TRBD1	CASRKMRQGGETQYF	TGTGCCAGCAGGAAAATGAGACAGGGCGGAGAGACCCAGTACTTC
TRBJ1-5	few	TRBV2	-	CASSGVGGGNQPQHF	TGTGCCAGCAGTGGAGTTGGGGGCGGGAATCAGCCCCAGCATTTT
TRBJ1-2	-	TRBV24-1	-	CATSEQGFRYTF	TGTGCCACCAGTGAACAGGGTTTTCGGTACACCTTC
TRBJ2-5	-	TRBV7-9	-	CASSLGLLAEETQYF	TGTGCCAGCAGCTTAGGTTTGTTAGCGGAAGAGACCCAGTACTTC
TRBJ2-3	-	TRBV3-1	-	CASSQVSGAGDTQYF	TGTGCCAGCAGCCAAGTTTCTGGGGCGGGGGATACGCAGTATTTT
TRBJ1-2	medium-sized	TRBV6-2/TRBV6-3	TRBD1	CASSTTQGESPYGYTF	TGTGCCAGCAGTACGACACAGGGGGAGAGCCCCTATGGCTACACCTTC
TRBJ2-7	-	TRBV20-1	TRBD2	CSASRLAGVDSSYEQYF	TGCAGTGCTAGCCGGCTAGCGGGCGTCGACAGCTCCTACGAGCAGTACTTC
TRBJ2-3	-	TRBV19	TRBD2	CASSPRLALTDTQYF	TGTGCCAGTAGTCCAAGACTAGCGCTAACAGATACGCAGTATTTT
TRBJ2-3	-	TRBV25-1	TRBD1	CASSEWGTGQGDTQYF	TGTGCCAGCAGTGAATGGGGGACAGGACAAGGAGATACGCAGTATTTT
TRBJ2-7	once	TRBV20-1	-	CSARVRLSYEQYF	TGCAGTGCTAGAGTCCGATTATCCTACGAGCAGTACTTC
TRBJ1-5	-	TRBV2	-	CASSINQPQHF	TGTGCCAGCAGCATCAATCAGCCCCAGCATTTT
TRBJ2-7	-	TRBV19	-	CASSGLAYEQYF	TGTGCCAGCAGCGGCCTGGCCTACGAGCAGTACTTC
TRBJ1-5	-	TRBV19	-	CASSIAFMSNQPQHF	TGTGCCAGTAGTATTGCCTTTATGAGCAATCAGCCCCAGCATTTT
TRBJ2-3	medium-sized	TRBV7-9	-	CASSLDRDTQYF	TGTGCCAGCAGCTTAGACAGGGATACGCAGTATTTT
TRBJ1-6	-	TRBV19	-	CASRSSGRLNSPLHF	TGTGCCAGTAGGTCGTCGGGACGCCTAAATTCACCCCTCCACTTT
TRBJ1-6	-	TRBV10-3	-	CAISGSNPTSPLHF	TGTGCCATCAGTGGGTCGAATCCTACTTCACCCCTCCACTTT
TRBJ2-1	few	TRBV24-1	TRBD1	CAIGTGVGEQFF	TGTGCCATTGGGACAGGGGTCGGTGAGCAGTTCTTC
TRBJ1-2	few	TRBV9	-	CASSVDNYGYTF	TGTGCCAGCAGCGTAGATAACTATGGCTACACCTTC
TRBJ2-1	few	TRBV7-6	-	CASSRRGYNEQFF	TGTGCCAGCAGCCGGAGGGGATACAATGAGCAGTTCTTC
TRBJ1-2	-	TRBV11-2	-	CASSLTSPGITYGYTF	TGTGCCAGCAGCTTAACTAGTCCCGGGATAACCTATGGCTACACCTTC
TRBJ2-1	medium-sized	TRBV7-6	-	CASSLYAEPSSYNEQFF	TGTGCCAGCAGCCTATATGCGGAACCGAGCTCCTACAATGAGCAGTTCTTC
TRBJ2-7	-	TRBV19	-	CASSIDRTVEQYF	TGTGCCAGTAGTATAGATCGGACGGTTGAGCAGTACTTC
TRBJ1-1	-	TRBV19	-	CASSWGAKNTEAFF	TGTGCCAGTAGTTGGGGAGCCAAAAACACTGAAGCTTTCTTT
TRBJ2-7	-	TRBV20-1	-	CSAVKGGNYEQYF	TGCAGTGCCGTAAAGGGGGGGAACTACGAGCAGTACTTC
TRBJ1-1	-	TRBV29-1	-	CSVKGLLNTEAFF	TGCAGCGTGAAGGGACTTCTGAACACTGAAGCTTTCTTT
TRBJ1-6	-	TRBV19	-	CASSMAGGDDSPLHF	TGTGCCAGTAGTATGGCGGGGGGCGATGATTCACCCCTCCACTTT
TRBJ2-7	-	TRBV25-1	-	CASKVQGSYEQYF	TGTGCCAGCAAAGTACAGGGATCCTACGAGCAGTACTTC
TRBJ1-2	-	TRBV24-1	TRBD1	CATSGSGTGNGYTF	TGTGCCACCAGCGGATCCGGGACAGGCAATGGCTACACCTTC
TRBJ1-4	once	TRBV19	-	CASTGENEKLFF	TGTGCCAGTACGGGGGAGAACGAAAAACTGTTTTTT
TRBJ2-5	-	TRBV24-1	TRBD1	CATSDGDSRTQYF	TGTGCCACCAGTGATGGGGACAGCAGGACCCAGTACTTC
TRBJ2-7	-	TRBV10-3	TRBD2	CAISESVWAGGENEQYF	TGTGCCATCAGTGAGTCGGTGTGGGCGGGGGGAGAGAACGAGCAGTACTTC
TRBJ2-5	-	TRBV9	TRBD2	CASASSGGEIETQYF	TGTGCCAGCGCGTCTAGCGGGGGGGAAATAGAGACCCAGTACTTC
TRBJ2-3	-	TRBV7-3	TRBD2	CASSSSGGLLDTQYF	TGTGCCAGCAGCTCTAGCGGGGGGCTTTTAGATACGCAGTATTTT